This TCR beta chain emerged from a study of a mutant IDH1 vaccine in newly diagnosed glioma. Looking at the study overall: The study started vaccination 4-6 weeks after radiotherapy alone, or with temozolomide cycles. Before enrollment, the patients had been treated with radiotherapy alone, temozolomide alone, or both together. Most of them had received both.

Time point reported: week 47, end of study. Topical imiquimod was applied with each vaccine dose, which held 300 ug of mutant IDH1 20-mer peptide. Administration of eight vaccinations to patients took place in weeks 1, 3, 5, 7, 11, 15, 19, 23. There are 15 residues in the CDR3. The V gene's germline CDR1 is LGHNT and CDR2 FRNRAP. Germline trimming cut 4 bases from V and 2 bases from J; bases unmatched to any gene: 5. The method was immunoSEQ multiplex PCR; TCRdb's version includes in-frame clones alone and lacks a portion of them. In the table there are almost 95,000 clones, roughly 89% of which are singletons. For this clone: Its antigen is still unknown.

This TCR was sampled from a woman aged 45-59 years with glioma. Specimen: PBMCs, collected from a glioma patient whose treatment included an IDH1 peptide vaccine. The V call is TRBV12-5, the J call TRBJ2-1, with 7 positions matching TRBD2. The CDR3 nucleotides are TGTGCTAGTGGTTCTAGCGGAAAAACCTACAATGAGCAGTTCTTC. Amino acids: CASGSSGKTYNEQFF.